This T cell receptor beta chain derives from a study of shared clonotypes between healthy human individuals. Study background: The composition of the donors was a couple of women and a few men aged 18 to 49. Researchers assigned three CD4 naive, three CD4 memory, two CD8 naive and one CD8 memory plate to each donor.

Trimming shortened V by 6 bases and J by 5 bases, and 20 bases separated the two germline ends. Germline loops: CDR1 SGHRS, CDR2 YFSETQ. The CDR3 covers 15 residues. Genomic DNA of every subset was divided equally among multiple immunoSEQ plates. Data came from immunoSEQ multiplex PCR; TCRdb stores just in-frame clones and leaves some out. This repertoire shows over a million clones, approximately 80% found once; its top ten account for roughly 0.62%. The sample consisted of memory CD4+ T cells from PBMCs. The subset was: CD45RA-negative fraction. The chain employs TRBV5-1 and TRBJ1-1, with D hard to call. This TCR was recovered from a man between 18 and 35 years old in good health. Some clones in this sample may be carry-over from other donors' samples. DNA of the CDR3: TGCGCCAGCACCCCCGGCCCAGAAATGGGAACTGAAGCTTTCTTT. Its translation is CASTPGPEMGTEAFF.